This TCR beta chain originates from a study of T cells expressing NK-cell markers. This CDR3 has 17 residues. Germline values: CDR1 MNHNS, CDR2 SASEGT. Following a re-call of the 5' RACE reads, TCRdb has one entry per CDR3 protein and lacks DNA. This sample's table reports 300,000 to 450,000 distinct CDR3 sequences. This sequence was found in a man aged 18-70 years in good health. Sequenced input: blood T cells: a sorted CD56 or NKG2C T cell subset, CD4+ or CD8+ T cells, or bulk PBMC T cells (not recorded which). The chain is built from TRBV6-1 and TRBJ2-6; TCRdb returns TRBD2, unconfirmable since there is no DNA. CDR3 protein: CASTDGGVGSGANVLTF.